Presented here are 5 T cell receptor beta chains from one specimen sequenced in a study of blood T cell repertoires in COVID-19. TCRdb's table, derived via immunoSEQ multiplex PCR, lists solely in-frame clones and lacks some. The sample has 200,000 to 250,000 clones, roughly 85% seen once. Sequencing used peripheral blood. Receptors originate from a man in his forties or fifties with COVID-19, enrolled during active disease.

The chain has TRBV30 and TRBJ1-6; D unclear. Germline lookup yields CDR1 GTSNPN and CDR2 SVGIG (reference sequence). V lost 4 bases and J 10 bases, leaving 11 bases between the germline ends. The CDR3 length is 12 residues. CDR3 loop: CAWNGQESPLHF. In DNA, the CDR3 is TGTGCCTGGAATGGTCAAGAGTCACCCCTCCACTTT.

CDR3 nucleotide sequence: TGTGCCAGCAGTGAAAGTAGCGGGGGCCGTGGGGAGCAGTACTTC. This gives the protein CASSESSGGRGEQYF. This chain connects TRBV6-1 to TRBJ2-7, with 9 positions matching TRBD2. The V gene end was trimmed by 2 bases and the J gene end by 7 bases; junction bases not matched to a gene: 9. Germline values: CDR1 MNHNS, CDR2 SASEGT. The CDR3 consists of 15 residues.

This rearrangement joins TRBV11-3 to TRBJ2-1; 14 positions match TRBD2. The CDR3 consists of 15 residues. CDR1 and CDR2 from the germline V gene are SGHNT and YENEEA. The J segment lost 6 bases and the V segment lost 5 bases, leaving 3 bases of the junction unmatched. The CDR3 nucleotides are TGTGCCAGCAGCAGACTAGCGGGGGGGCGCAATGAGCAGTTCTTC. As protein: CASSRLAGGRNEQFF.

This clone was detected only once. This rearrangement joins TRBV28 to TRBJ2-7, with D hard to call. From germline, CDR1 is MDHEN and CDR2 SYDVKM. CDR3 length equals 12 residues. Between the trimmed V and J ends, which lost 6 bases and 5 bases, there was a span of 11 bases. This CDR3 is CASSLRRNEQYF. The CDR3 coding sequence is TGTGCCAGCAGCCTACGCCGAAACGAGCAGTACTTC.

The chain employs TRBV5-1 and TRBJ2-1; 8 bases map to TRBD2. The germline gives CDR1 SGHRS, CDR2 YFSETQ. V lost 4 bases to trimming and J lost 4 bases; unmatched junction nucleotides: 10. This CDR3 contains 16 residues. In DNA form, the CDR3 reads TGCGCCAGCAGCAGAGATGGCGGGGGGCGTTACAATGAGCAGTTCTTC. This encodes CASSRDGGGRYNEQFF.